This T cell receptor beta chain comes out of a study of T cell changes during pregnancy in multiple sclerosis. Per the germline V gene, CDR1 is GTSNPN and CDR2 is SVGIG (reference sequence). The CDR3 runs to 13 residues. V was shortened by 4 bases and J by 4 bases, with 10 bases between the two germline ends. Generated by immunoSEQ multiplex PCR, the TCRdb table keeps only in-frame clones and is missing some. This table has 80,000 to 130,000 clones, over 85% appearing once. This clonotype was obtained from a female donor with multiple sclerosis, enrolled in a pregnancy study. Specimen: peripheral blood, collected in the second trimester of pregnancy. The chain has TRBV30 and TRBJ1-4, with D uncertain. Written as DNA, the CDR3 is TGTGCCTGGACCCGGGGTATTAATGAAAAACTGTTTTTT. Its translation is CAWTRGINEKLFF.